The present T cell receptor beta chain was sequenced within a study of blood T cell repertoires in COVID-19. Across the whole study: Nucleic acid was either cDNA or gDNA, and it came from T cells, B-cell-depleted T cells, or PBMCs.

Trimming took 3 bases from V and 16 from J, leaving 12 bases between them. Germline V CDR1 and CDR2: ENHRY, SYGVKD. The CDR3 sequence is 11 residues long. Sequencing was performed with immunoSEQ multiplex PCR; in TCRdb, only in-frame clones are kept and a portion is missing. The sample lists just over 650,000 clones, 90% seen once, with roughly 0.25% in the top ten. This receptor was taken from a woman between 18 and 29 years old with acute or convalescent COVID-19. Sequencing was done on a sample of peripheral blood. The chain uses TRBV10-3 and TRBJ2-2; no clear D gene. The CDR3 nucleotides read TGTGCCATCAGTGACGGCACAAGCGAGTTTTTT. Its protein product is CAISDGTSEFF.